The entry below describes one T cell receptor beta chain. Its specificity is not known. The tissue used was unsorted bulk material of roughly 17-32 mg. RNA and DNA were co-extracted from it with the AllPrep DNA/RNA mini kit. Each tumor specimen held more than 85% viable tumor cells. This sample is drawn from a study of tumor-infiltrating lymphocytes in primary liver carcinoma. Synthesis of TCR beta cDNA was carried out from 500 ng total RNA with a constant-region primer. The TCR beta library was amplified through three nested multiplex PCR rounds in a modified ARM-PCR procedure. A single record per CDR3 protein comes from TCRdb applying MiXCR to the multiplex PCR reads. Altogether 100,000 to 150,000 distinct CDR3 sequences are present, 55% to 75% being singletons, with the ten largest covering about 8%. Regarding the study as a whole: A fraction of only about 7-25% of top clones appeared in all five tumor regions. Tumor region pairs overlapped more than did tumor-adjacent and tumor-blood pairs. Tumors reached a significantly greater top-250-clone fraction than blood did (p = 0.039).

Sequencing was carried out using liver tumor tissue from sampling region 3. Subset noted: tumor region T3, left-lateral pole. The sequence came from a woman in her sixties or seventies with primary liver carcinoma and hepatitis B virus infection.

CDR3 DNA sequence: TGTGCCAGCAGTCCTCGGTCCGGGTCAGCACCAGACAAAAACATTCAGTACTTC. The encoded protein is CASSPRSGSAPDKNIQYF. This chain connects TRBV28 to TRBJ2-4, with D hard to call. Trimming left V 5 bases short and J 3 bases short, with 23 bases between. Germline lookup yields CDR1 MDHEN and CDR2 SYDVKM. The CDR3 covers 18 residues.